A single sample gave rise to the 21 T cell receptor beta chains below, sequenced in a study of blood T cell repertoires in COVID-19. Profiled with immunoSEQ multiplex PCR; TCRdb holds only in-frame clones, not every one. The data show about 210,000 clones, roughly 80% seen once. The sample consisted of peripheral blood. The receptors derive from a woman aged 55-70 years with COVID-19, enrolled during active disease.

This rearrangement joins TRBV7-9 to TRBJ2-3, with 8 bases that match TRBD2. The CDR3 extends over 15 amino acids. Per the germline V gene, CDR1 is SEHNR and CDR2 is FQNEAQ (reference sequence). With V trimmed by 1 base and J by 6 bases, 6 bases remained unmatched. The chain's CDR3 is CASSLGRLASDTQYF. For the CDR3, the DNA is TGTGCCAGCAGCTTAGGGAGACTAGCGTCCGATACGCAGTATTTT.

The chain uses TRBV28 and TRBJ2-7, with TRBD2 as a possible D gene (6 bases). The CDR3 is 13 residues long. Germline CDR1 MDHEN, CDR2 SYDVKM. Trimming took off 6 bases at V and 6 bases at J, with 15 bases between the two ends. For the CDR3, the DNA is TGTGCCAGCAGCCGCCCCGGGCGGGGCGAGCAGTACTTC. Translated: CASSRPGRGEQYF.

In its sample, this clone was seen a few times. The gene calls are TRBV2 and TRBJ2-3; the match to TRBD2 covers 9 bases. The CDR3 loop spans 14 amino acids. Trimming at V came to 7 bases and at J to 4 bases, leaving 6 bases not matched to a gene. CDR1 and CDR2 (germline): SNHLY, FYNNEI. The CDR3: CASIGRGGADTQYF. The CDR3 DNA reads TGTGCCAGCATAGGGCGGGGGGGCGCAGATACGCAGTATTTT.

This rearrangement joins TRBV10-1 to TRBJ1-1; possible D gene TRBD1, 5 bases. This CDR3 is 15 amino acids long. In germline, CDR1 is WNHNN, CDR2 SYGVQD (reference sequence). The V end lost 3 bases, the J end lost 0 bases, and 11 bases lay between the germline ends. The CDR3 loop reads CASSDTGDMNTEAFF. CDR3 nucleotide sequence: TGCGCCAGCAGTGATACAGGAGACATGAACACTGAAGCTTTCTTT.

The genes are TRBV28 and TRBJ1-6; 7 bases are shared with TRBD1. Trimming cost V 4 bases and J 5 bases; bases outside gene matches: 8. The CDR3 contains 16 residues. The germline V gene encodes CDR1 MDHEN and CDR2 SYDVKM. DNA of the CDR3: TGTGCCAGCAGTTCGCCGACAGGGTTTAATAATTCACCCCTCCACTTT. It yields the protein CASSSPTGFNNSPLHF.

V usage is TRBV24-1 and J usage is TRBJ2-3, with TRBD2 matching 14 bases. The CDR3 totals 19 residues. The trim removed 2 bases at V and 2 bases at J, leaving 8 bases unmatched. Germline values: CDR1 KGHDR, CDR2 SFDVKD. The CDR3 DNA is TGTGCCACCAGTGATTCTTACCCGACTAGCGGGAGGGCCACAGATACGCAGTATTTT. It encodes CATSDSYPTSGRATDTQYF.

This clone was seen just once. CDR3 DNA sequence: TGTGCCAGCAGTCCGGAGGGACGTGGGAATCAGCCCCAGCATTTT. It translates to CASSPEGRGNQPQHF. The chain uses TRBV6-5 and TRBJ1-5; a possible D gene is TRBD1 (5 bases). The CDR3 runs to 15 residues. Germline-derived CDR1 and CDR2 are MNHEY and SVGAGI. V was cut by 5 bases and J by 4 bases, with 15 bases left in between.

The CDR3 nucleotides are TGTGCCAGCACCTCCCTAGGGGGGGAAACAGATACGCAGTATTTT. This codes for CASTSLGGETDTQYF. The rearrangement uses TRBV5-6 and TRBJ2-3; a weak D match, TRBD2 (7 bases). The CDR3 extends over 15 amino acids. From germline, CDR1 is SGHDT and CDR2 YYEEEE. Trimming removed 6 bases at V and 3 bases at J, with 17 bases between.

The CDR3 is CASSLGLAGDMFF. In DNA form, the CDR3 reads TGTGCCAGCAGTTTAGGACTAGCGGGTGATATGTTCTTC. The chain combines TRBV27 with TRBJ2-1, with 11 positions matching TRBD2. Germline CDR1 and CDR2: MNHEY and SMNVEV (reference sequence). This CDR3 is 13 amino acids long. V was clipped by 2 bases and J by 15 bases; unmatched bases: 6.

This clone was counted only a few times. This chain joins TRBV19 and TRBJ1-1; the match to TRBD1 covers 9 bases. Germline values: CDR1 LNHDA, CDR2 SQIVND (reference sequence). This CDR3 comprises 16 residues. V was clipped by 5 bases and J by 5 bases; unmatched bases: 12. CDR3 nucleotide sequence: TGTGCCAGTAGTTTCCTCACAGGGGGCGCGGGGACTGAAGCTTTCTTT. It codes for CASSFLTGGAGTEAFF.

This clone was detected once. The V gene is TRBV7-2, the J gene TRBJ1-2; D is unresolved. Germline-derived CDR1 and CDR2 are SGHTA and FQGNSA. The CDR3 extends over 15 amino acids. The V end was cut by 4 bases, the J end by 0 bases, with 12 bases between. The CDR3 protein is CASSSWAAANYGYTF. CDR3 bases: TGTGCCAGCAGCTCCTGGGCAGCAGCTAACTATGGCTACACCTTC.

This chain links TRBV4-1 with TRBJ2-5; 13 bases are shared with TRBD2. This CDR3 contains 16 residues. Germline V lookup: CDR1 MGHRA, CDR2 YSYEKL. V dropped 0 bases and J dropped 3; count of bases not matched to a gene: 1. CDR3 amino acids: CASSQEGTSGKETQYF. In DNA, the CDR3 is TGCGCCAGCAGCCAAGAAGGGACTAGCGGGAAAGAGACCCAGTACTTC.

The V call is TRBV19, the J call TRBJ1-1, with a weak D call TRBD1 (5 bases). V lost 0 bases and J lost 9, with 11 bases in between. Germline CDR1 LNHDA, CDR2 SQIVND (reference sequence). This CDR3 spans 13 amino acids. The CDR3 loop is CASSIDVTGKAFF. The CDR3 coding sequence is TGTGCCAGTAGTATAGACGTTACAGGAAAAGCTTTCTTT.

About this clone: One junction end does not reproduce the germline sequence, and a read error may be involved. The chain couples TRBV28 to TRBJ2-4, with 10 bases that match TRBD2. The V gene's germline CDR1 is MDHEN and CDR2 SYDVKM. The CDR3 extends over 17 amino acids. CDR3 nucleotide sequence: TGTGCCAGCAGTGTATGGACTAGCGGAGTAGCCAAAAACATTCAGTACTTC. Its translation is CASSVWTSGVAKNIQYF.

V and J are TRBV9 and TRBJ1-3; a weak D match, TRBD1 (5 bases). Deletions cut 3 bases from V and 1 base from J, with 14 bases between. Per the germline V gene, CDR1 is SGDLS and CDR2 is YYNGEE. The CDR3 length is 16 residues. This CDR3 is CASSGGAAASGNTIYF. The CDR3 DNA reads TGTGCCAGCAGCGGCGGGGCAGCCGCTTCTGGAAACACCATATATTTT.

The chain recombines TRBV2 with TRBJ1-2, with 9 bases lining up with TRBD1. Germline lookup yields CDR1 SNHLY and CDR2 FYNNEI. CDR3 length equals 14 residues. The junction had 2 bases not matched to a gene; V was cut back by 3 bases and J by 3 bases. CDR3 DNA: TGTGCCAGCAGTGACAGGACAGGGGACTATGGCTACACCTTC. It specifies CASSDRTGDYGYTF. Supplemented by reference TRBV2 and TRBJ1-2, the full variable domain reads EPEVTQTPSHQVTQMGQEVILRCVPISNHLYFYWYRQILGQKVEFLVSFYNNEISEKSEIFDDQFSVERPDGSNFTLKIRSTKLEDSAMYFCASSDRTGDYGYTFGSGTRLTVV.

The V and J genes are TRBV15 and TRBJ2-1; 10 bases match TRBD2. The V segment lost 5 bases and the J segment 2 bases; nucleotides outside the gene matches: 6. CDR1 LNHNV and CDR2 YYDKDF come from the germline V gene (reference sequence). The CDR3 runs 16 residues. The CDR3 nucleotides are TGTGCCACCAGCGAAGGAGGGACTAGCGCCTACAATGAGCAGTTCTTC. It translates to CATSEGGTSAYNEQFF.

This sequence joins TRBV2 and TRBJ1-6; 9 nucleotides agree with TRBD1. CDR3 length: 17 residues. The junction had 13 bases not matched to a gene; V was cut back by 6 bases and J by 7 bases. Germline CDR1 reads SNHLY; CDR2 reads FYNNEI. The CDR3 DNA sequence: TGTGCCAGCAGCACGCCCGGGACAGGGATAGGAAATTCACCCCTCCACTTT. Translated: CASSTPGTGIGNSPLHF. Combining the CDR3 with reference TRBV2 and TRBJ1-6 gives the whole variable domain EPEVTQTPSHQVTQMGQEVILRCVPISNHLYFYWYRQILGQKVEFLVSFYNNEISEKSEIFDDQFSVERPDGSNFTLKIRSTKLEDSAMYFCASSTPGTGIGNSPLHFGNGTRLTVT.

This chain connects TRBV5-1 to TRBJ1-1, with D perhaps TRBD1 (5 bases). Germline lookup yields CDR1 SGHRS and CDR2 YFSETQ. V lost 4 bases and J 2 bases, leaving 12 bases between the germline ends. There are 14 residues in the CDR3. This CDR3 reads CASSALQANTEAFF. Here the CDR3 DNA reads TGCGCCAGCAGCGCCCTACAGGCTAACACTGAAGCTTTCTTT.

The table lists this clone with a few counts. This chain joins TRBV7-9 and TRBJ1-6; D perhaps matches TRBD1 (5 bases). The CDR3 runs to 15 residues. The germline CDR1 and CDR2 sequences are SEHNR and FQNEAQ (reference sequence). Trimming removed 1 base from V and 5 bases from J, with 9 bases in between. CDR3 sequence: CASSLGRANNSPLHF. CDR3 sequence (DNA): TGTGCCAGCAGCTTAGGCAGGGCAAATAATTCACCCCTCCACTTT.

This CDR3 is CARSFNYRGYEQYF. The CDR3 nucleotides read TGTGCCAGAAGCTTTAATTACAGGGGCTACGAGCAGTACTTC. The rearrangement joins TRBV5-3 to TRBJ2-7, with 7 bases lining up with TRBD1. TRBV5-3 is classed as an ORF, of uncertain function. V dropped 2 bases and J dropped 3; count of bases not matched to a gene: 5. The CDR3 covers 14 residues.